This paragraph reports one TCR beta chain. A read error is possible here, since a much larger clone lies one base away. Exclusion of a patient resulted from uncontrolled infection, other autoimmune disease, pregnancy or lactation. These data belong to a study of T cells in Graves' hyperthyroidism and ophthalmopathy. TCR beta CDR3 sequences were amplified from RNA transcripts. TCR CDR3 underwent first-round RT-PCR with the HTBI primer set. Each CDR3 protein is one row after TCRdb ran MiXCR on the multiplex PCR reads. The data contain hundreds of thousands of distinct CDR3 sequences, around 40% of them singletons. The CDR3 length is 16 residues. Germline lookup yields CDR1 MNHNS and CDR2 SASEGT.

This clonotype originated in a woman aged 40 to 50 with Graves' hyperthyroidism. V is TRBV6-1 and J is TRBJ2-7, with D possibly TRBD2 on 6 matching bases. Sequencing was carried out using blood. CDR3 sequence: CAISEAVSGRIYEQYF. In DNA form, the CDR3 reads TGTGCCATCAGTGAAGCAGTGTCAGGGAGGATCTACGAGCAGTACTTC.